Each of the 23 T cell receptor beta chains below was sequenced from the same sample in a study of T cells in Graves' hyperthyroidism and ophthalmopathy. Amplification yielded TCR beta CDR3 regions, with RNA transcripts as the source. The HTBI set primed first-round TCR CDR3 RT-PCR. In TCRdb, the multiplex PCR reads were re-called with MiXCR into one record per CDR3 protein. The sample yields hundreds of thousands of distinct CDR3 sequences, 15% to 18% seen once. Sequencing used blood. These TCRs come from a woman between 18 and 29 years old with Graves' hyperthyroidism.

The V call is TRBV12-3 or TRBV12-4, the J call TRBJ1-2, with 11 bases that match TRBD1. The CDR3 length is 16 residues. Trimming removed 5 bases from V and 4 bases from J; junction bases left unmatched: 9. CDR3 amino acids: CASSGAGDRGFYGYTF. The CDR3 DNA sequence: TGTGCCAGCAGTGGGGCAGGGGACAGGGGGTTCTATGGCTACACCTTC.

The table lists this clonotype with many counts. The rearrangement joins TRBV2 to TRBJ2-5, with 11 bases aligning to TRBD2. Germline trimming cut 6 bases from V and 2 bases from J; bases unmatched to any gene: 2. CDR3 length: 14 residues. Per germline, CDR1 SNHLY and CDR2 FYNNEI. Written as DNA, the CDR3 is TGTGCCAGCAGGGGGACTAGCGGACAAGAGACCCAGTACTTC. Translation gives CASRGTSGQETQYF.

This clonotype was recorded at least ten times. The V and J genes are TRBV28 and TRBJ1-2; the D is unclear. Germline V gene lookup returns CDR1 MDHEN and CDR2 SYDVKM. V dropped 3 bases and J dropped 3 bases, with 11 bases sitting between them. CDR3 length equals 14 residues. CDR3 in amino acids: CASSLVRRDYGYTF. CDR3 DNA sequence: TGTGCCAGCAGTTTGGTCAGGAGGGACTATGGCTACACCTTC.

This clonotype has ten or more counts. The chain couples TRBV9 to TRBJ2-7; D possibly uses TRBD1 or TRBD2 (5 bases each). Germline assignment: CDR1 SGDLS and CDR2 YYNGEE. V dropped 0 bases and J dropped 0 bases, with 7 bases sitting between them. This CDR3 comprises 14 residues. The CDR3 loop is CASSVGDVSYEQYF. The CDR3 DNA follows: TGTGCCAGCAGCGTAGGGGACGTCTCCTACGAGCAGTACTTC.

This clonotype was detected many times. This chain links TRBV12-3 or TRBV12-4 with TRBJ2-3; D gene ambiguous. V was trimmed by 1 base and J by 2 bases, leaving 13 bases between them. There are 16 residues in the CDR3. The CDR3 region is CASSLVIPRNTDTQYF. The CDR3 DNA reads TGTGCCAGCAGTTTAGTGATTCCCAGGAACACAGATACGCAGTATTTT.

The table lists this clonotype with a few counts. The chain has TRBV10-3 and TRBJ1-5; D is uncertain. The V and J ends lost 3 bases and 7 bases respectively, with 10 bases between them. Germline CDR1 reads ENHRY; CDR2 reads SYGVKD. This CDR3 contains 13 residues. The CDR3 protein is CAISDRYEQPQHF. CDR3 nucleotide sequence: TGTGCCATCAGTGACAGGTACGAGCAGCCCCAGCATTTT.

The chain uses TRBV5-1 and TRBJ2-2, with 8 nucleotides matching TRBD1. The CDR3 covers 17 residues. The germline V gene encodes CDR1 SGHRS and CDR2 YFSETQ. V was clipped by 4 bases and J by 8 bases; unmatched bases: 16. CDR3 sequence reads: CASSAAGQANLKGELFF. Here the CDR3 DNA reads TGCGCCAGCAGCGCGGCGGGACAGGCTAATTTAAAGGGGGAGCTGTTTTTT. Full variable domain (outside the CDR3, taken from reference TRBV5-1 and TRBJ2-2): KAGVTQTPRYLIKTRGQQVTLSCSPISGHRSVSWYQQTPGQGLQFLFEYFSETQRNKGNFPGRFSGRQFSNSRSEMNVSTLELGDSALYLCASSAAGQANLKGELFFGEGSRLTVL.

This clonotype has ten or more counts. The V call is TRBV9, the J call TRBJ1-1, with TRBD1 matching over 10 bases. The germline V gene encodes CDR1 SGDLS and CDR2 YYNGEE. V lost 3 bases to trimming and J lost 4 bases; unmatched junction nucleotides: 12. The CDR3 contains 17 residues. The CDR3 protein is CASSARTGGRWGTEAFF. CDR3 coding DNA: TGTGCCAGCAGCGCGAGGACAGGGGGGAGGTGGGGCACTGAAGCTTTCTTT.

The sample holds a few counts of this clonotype. The chain employs TRBV6-6 and TRBJ2-7; possibly TRBD1 or TRBD2 for D (5 bases each). The V end lost 2 bases, the J end lost 0 bases, and 11 bases lay between the germline ends. Germline CDR1 is MNHNY and CDR2 is SVGAGI (reference sequence). There are 15 residues in the CDR3. CDR3 nucleotide sequence: TGTGCCAGCAGTTACCGGGACCTGAGCTCCTACGAGCAGTACTTC. Translating it yields CASSYRDLSSYEQYF.

In its sample, this clonotype was seen a few times. The chain carries TRBV30 and TRBJ2-7; either TRBD1 or TRBD2 may fit D (6 bases each). The CDR3 length is 14 residues. Germline assignment: CDR1 GTSNPN and CDR2 SVGIG (reference sequence). V was trimmed by 1 base and J by 4 bases, leaving 14 bases between them. Written as DNA, the CDR3 is TGTGCCTGGAGTGGACTAGGGGGAGTTTACGAGCAGTACTTC. Amino acid sequence: CAWSGLGGVYEQYF.

This clonotype was picked up many times. The genes are TRBV2 and TRBJ2-7; TRBD1 matches 7 bases. The trim removed 4 bases at V and 7 bases at J, leaving 7 bases unmatched. The length of the CDR3 is 13 residues. Germline CDR1 SNHLY, CDR2 FYNNEI. For the CDR3, the DNA is TGTGCCAGCAGTGGCGACAGGGTAGGGGAGCAGTACTTC. Translation gives CASSGDRVGEQYF.

This clonotype was detected many times. The chain links TRBV7-8 to TRBJ2-3, with TRBD2 identical over 12 bases. The V gene end was trimmed by 1 base and the J gene end by 3 bases; junction bases not matched to a gene: 5. This CDR3 is 17 amino acids long. From germline, CDR1 is SGHVS and CDR2 FQNEAQ. As DNA, the CDR3 is TGTGCCAGCAGCTTAGAGAACGGACTAGCGGGAACAGATACGCAGTATTTT. It specifies CASSLENGLAGTDTQYF.

This clonotype was detected once. V is TRBV12-3 or TRBV12-4 and J is TRBJ2-7; 11 positions match TRBD1. J gave up 4 bases and V 5 bases, and 4 bases lay outside the gene matches. The CDR3 is 14 residues long. The CDR3 bases are TGTGCCAGCAGTCAGGGACAGGGGGGTTACGAGCAGTACTTC. Translated: CASSQGQGGYEQYF.

There are a few counts of this clonotype. The CDR3 region has the DNA TGCAGTGCTAGGCTAGCGGGAGACAACACCGGGGAGCTGTTTTTT. Residues: CSARLAGDNTGELFF. The J gene is TRBJ2-2, the V gene TRBV20-1, with 10 positions matching TRBD2. The V gene end was trimmed by 3 bases and the J gene end by 2 bases; junction bases not matched to a gene: 3. The length of the CDR3 is 15 residues. CDR1 and CDR2 (germline): DFQATT, SNEGSKA (reference sequence).

The V and J genes are TRBV20-1 and TRBJ1-5, with 11 bases identical to TRBD1. The V and J ends lost 1 base and 0 bases, in that order; junction bases with no gene match: 5. CDR1 is DFQATT and CDR2 is SNEGSKA in the germline V gene (reference sequence). The CDR3 has 17 amino acids. CDR3 loop: CSARAGTGGYSNQPQHF. The DNA for the CDR3 is TGCAGTGCTAGAGCCGGGACAGGGGGATATAGCAATCAGCCCCAGCATTTT.

This clonotype has ten or more counts. The chain couples TRBV30 to TRBJ1-2; possibly TRBD1 for D (5 bases). The CDR3 length is 14 residues. Germline V lookup: CDR1 GTSNPN, CDR2 SVGIG (reference sequence). V was cut by 3 bases and J by 5 bases, with 16 bases left in between. The CDR3 DNA reads as TGTGCCTGGAGGTCAAAAGACAGACTATATGGCTACACCTTC. Translating gives CAWRSKDRLYGYTF.

About this clonotype itself: One junction end does not reproduce the germline sequence, and a read error may be involved. The chain couples TRBV19 to TRBJ1-2; 8 bases fit TRBD1. The CDR3 is made up of 16 amino acids. Per the germline V gene, CDR1 is LNHDA and CDR2 is SQIVND (reference sequence). The CDR3 nucleotides read TGTGCCAGTAGTATGAGGACAGGGAAGTTTAACTATGACTACACCTTC. It specifies CASSMRTGKFNYDYTF.

A word on this clonotype: This may be a read error: a much more frequent sequence differs by one nucleotide. V gene TRBV27 combines with J gene TRBJ2-2; D could derive from TRBD1 or TRBD2 (5 bases each). Germline CDR1 is MNHEY and CDR2 is SMNVEV (reference sequence). V was cut by 5 bases and J by 6 bases, with 13 bases left in between. The CDR3 covers 14 residues. CDR3 loop: CASSDWGLAGELFF. The CDR3 bases are TGTGCCAGCAGTGATTGGGGGTTAGCCGGGGAGCTGTTTTTT.

A note on this clonotype: A read error may be the cause here, since a much bigger clone is one base away. The chain joins TRBV7-7 to TRBJ2-5; tentatively, D is TRBD2 (6 bases). This CDR3 region has 17 residues. In germline, CDR1 is SSHAT, CDR2 FNYEAQ (reference sequence). CDR3 sequence reads: CASSLSPPGVVGQTQYF. The CDR3 region has the DNA TGTGCTAGCAGCTTATCTCCCCCGGGGGTGGTGGGACAGACCCAGTACTTC.

This clonotype has more than one count but fewer than ten. The V gene is TRBV20-1, the J gene TRBJ2-1; no firm D call. The V gene's germline CDR1 is DFQATT and CDR2 SNEGSKA (reference sequence). The V end was cut by 1 base, the J end by 3 bases, with 10 bases between. The CDR3 extends over 14 amino acids. The CDR3 region has the DNA TGCAGTGCTAGAGGATTACATTTCTACAATGAGCAGTTCTTC. Translation gives CSARGLHFYNEQFF.

This clonotype appeared many times. The chain couples TRBV2 to TRBJ1-5; weak D call: TRBD1 (5 bases). The CDR3 is 12 residues long. V was cut by 6 bases and J by 6 bases, with 9 bases left in between. Per the germline V gene, CDR1 is SNHLY and CDR2 is FYNNEI. The CDR3 region is CASRGDGQPQHF. DNA for the CDR3: TGTGCCAGCAGAGGGGATGGTCAGCCCCAGCATTTT. Filled out from reference TRBV2 and TRBJ1-5, the complete variable domain reads EPEVTQTPSHQVTQMGQEVILRCVPISNHLYFYWYRQILGQKVEFLVSFYNNEISEKSEIFDDQFSVERPDGSNFTLKIRSTKLEDSAMYFCASRGDGQPQHFGDGTRLSIL.

This clonotype was seen at least ten times. The chain links TRBV6-1 to TRBJ2-2; D unresolved. The length of the CDR3 is 15 residues. CDR1 and CDR2 (germline): MNHNS, SASEGT. V was clipped by 5 bases and J by 3 bases, with 13 bases between them. Here the CDR3 DNA reads TGTGCCAGCAGTACGGGTCGCTTAGACACCGGGGAGCTGTTTTTT. Translation gives CASSTGRLDTGELFF.

The rearrangement uses TRBV20-1 and TRBJ2-3; 8 positions match TRBD2. The V segment lost 0 bases and the J segment 2 bases; nucleotides outside the gene matches: 7. Looked up from germline, CDR1 is DFQATT and CDR2 is SNEGSKA (reference sequence). The length of the CDR3 is 16 residues. Written as DNA, the CDR3 is TGCAGTGCTAGAGATCCGGGGGGGGGGCCCACAGATACGCAGTATTTT. It is translated as CSARDPGGGPTDTQYF.